Sequencing of this T cell receptor beta chain was carried out in a study of molecular identifiers for immune sequencing clone quantification. This clonotype occurred once. A much larger clonotype is one base distant, so this may be a read error. TCRdb passed the PCR reads through MiXCR, listing each CDR3 protein once. The sample has approximately 590,000 distinct CDR3 sequences; 25% are singletons. CDR3 size: 16 residues. Germline CDR1 and CDR2: SGHVS and FNYEAQ. The sequenced material came from naive CD8+ T cells from blood, with Jurkat cell RNA spiked in. Subset indicated: FACS-sorted CD8+CD4-CCR7+CD45RA+ naive T cells. This TCR derives from a human donor in good health. Some libraries in this study had Jurkat cell RNA spiked in. The rearrangement uses TRBV7-6 and TRBJ1-4; maybe TRBD1 (5 bases). The CDR3 loop reads CVSSSRASQPNEKLFF. In nucleotides, the CDR3 is TGTGTCAGCAGCTCCAGGGCGAGTCAACCAAATGAAAAACTGTTTTTT.